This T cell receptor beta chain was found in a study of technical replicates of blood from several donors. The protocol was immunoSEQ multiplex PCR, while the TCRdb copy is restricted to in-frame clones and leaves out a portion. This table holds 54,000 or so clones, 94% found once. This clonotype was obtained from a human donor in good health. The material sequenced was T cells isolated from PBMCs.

The CDR3 bases are TGTGCCAGCTCACCCGCGGGGGATAGCAATCAGCCCCAGCATTTT. It specifies CASSPAGDSNQPQHF. The genes are TRBV18 and TRBJ1-5; weak D call: TRBD1 (5 bases). CDR3 size: 15 residues. Germline V gene data show CDR1 as KGHSH and CDR2 as LQKENI. Trimming left V 3 bases short and J 0 bases short, with 9 bases between.